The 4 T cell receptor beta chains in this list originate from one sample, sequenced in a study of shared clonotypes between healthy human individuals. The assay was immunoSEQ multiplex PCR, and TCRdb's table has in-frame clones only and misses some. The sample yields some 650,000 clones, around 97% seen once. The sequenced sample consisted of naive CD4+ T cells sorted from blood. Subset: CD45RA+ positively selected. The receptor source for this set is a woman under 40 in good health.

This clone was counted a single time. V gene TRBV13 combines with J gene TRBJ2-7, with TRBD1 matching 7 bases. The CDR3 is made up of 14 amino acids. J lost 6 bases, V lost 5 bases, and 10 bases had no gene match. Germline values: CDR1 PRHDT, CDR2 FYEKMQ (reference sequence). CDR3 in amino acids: CASSKDRAVGEQYF. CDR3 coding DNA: TGTGCCAGCAGCAAAGACAGGGCGGTCGGCGAGCAGTACTTC.

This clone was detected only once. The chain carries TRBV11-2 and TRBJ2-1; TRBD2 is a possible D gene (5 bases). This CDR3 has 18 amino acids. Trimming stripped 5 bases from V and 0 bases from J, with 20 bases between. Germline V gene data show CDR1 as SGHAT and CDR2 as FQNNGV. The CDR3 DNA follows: TGTGCCAGCAGCAGAGGCACACGACGGGGAAGCTCCTACAATGAGCAGTTCTTC. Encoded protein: CASSRGTRRGSSYNEQFF. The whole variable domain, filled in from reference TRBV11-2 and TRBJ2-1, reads EAGVAQSPRYKIIEKRQSVAFWCNPISGHATLYWYQQILGQGPKLLIQFQNNGVVDDSQLPKDRFSAERLKGVDSTLKIQPAKLEDSAVYLCASSRGTRRGSSYNEQFFGPGTRLTVL.

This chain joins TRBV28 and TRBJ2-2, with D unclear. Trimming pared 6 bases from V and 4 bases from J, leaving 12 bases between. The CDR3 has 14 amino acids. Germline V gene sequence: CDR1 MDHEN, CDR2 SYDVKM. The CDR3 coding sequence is TGTGCCAGCAGAACCCCGCAGTCCACCGGGGAGCTGTTTTTT. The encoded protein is CASRTPQSTGELFF.

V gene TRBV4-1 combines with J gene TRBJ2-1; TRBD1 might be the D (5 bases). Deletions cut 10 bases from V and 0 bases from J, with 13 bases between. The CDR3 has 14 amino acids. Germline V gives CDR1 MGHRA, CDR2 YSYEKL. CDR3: CATGPRSSYNEQFF. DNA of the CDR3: TGCGCCACAGGGCCCCGGAGCTCCTACAATGAGCAGTTCTTC.